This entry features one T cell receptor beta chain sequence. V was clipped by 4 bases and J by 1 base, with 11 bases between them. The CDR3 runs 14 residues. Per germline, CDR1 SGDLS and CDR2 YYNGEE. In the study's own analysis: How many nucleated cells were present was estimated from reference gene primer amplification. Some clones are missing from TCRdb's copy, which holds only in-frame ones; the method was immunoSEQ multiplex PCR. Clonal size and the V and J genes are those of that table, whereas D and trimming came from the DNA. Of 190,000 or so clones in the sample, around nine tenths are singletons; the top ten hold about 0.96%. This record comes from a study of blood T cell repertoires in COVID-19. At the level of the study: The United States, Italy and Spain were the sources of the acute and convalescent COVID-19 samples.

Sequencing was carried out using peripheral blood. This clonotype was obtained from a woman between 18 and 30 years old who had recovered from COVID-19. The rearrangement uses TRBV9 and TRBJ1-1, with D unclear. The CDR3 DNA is TGTGCCAGCAGCTCTCAGAACCGGAACACTGAAGCTTTCTTT. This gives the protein CASSSQNRNTEAFF.